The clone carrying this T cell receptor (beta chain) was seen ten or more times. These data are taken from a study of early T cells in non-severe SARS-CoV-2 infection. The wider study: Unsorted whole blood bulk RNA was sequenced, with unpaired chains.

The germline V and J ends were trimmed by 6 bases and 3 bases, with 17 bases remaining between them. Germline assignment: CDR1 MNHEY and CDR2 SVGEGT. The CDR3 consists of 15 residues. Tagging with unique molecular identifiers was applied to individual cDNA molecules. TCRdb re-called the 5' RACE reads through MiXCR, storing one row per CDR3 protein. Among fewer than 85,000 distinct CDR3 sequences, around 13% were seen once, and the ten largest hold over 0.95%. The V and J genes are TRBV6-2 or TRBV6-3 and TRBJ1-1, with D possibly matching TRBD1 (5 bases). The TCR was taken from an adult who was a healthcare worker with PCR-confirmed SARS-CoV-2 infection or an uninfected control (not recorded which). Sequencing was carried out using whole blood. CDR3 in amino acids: CASRPPLGGHTEAFF. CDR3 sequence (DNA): TGTGCCAGCAGACCCCCGTTGGGGGGACACACTGAAGCTTTCTTT.